This TCR beta chain was recovered during a study of blood T cells in healthy people across ages. General study findings and limits: Lack of knowledge of donor CMV status possibly confounded expanded clonotype changes.

Germline-derived CDR1 and CDR2 are LGHDT and YNNKEL (reference sequence). Trimming left V 4 bases short and J 0 bases short, with 13 bases between. The CDR3 spans 16 residues. This clonotype was counted between two and nine times. Its antigen is as yet unknown. A sample-barcoded 5' primer and a J-beta primer mix were used in a second PCR of roughly 7 to 12 cycles. The authors tagged each cDNA molecule using a template-switch adaptor with 12 random nucleotides. TCRdb recomputed calls from the 5' RACE reads with MiXCR, one row per CDR3 protein. This table has 580,000 or so distinct CDR3 sequences, roughly 43% appearing once.

The TCR comes from a man aged 80 or over in good health. The chain uses TRBV3-1 and TRBJ2-1, with D possibly TRBD2 on 6 matching bases. Sequenced material: blood. CDR3 loop: CASSPRGGTSYNEQFF. The CDR3 DNA reads as TGTGCCAGCAGCCCGCGGGGCGGGACCTCCTACAATGAGCAGTTCTTC.